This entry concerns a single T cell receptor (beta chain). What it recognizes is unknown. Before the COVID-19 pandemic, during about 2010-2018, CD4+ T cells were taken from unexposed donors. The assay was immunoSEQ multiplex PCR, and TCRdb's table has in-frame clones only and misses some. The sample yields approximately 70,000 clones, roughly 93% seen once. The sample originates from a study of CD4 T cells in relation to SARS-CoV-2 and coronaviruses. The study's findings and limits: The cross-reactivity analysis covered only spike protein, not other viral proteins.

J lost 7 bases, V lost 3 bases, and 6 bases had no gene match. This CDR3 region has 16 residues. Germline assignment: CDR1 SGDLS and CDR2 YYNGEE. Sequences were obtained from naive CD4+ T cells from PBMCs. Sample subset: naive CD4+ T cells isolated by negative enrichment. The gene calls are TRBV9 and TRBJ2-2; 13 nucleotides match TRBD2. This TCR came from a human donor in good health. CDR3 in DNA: TGTGCCAGCAGCGGAACTAGCGGGGGGGGGATCGGGGAGCTGTTTTTT. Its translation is CASSGTSGGGIGELFF. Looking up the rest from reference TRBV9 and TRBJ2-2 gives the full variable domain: DSGVTQTPKHLITATGQRVTLRCSPRSGDLSVYWYQQSLDQGLQFLIQYYNGEERAKGNILERFSAQQFPDLHSELNLSSLELGDSALYFCASSGTSGGGIGELFFGEGSRLTVL.